This T cell receptor beta chain was recorded in a study of blood T cell repertoires in COVID-19. The wider study: From T cells, B-cell-depleted T cells, or PBMCs came the material, which was cDNA or gDNA.

In this sample, this clone turned up once. Recovered Cohort 3 donors showed two negative PCRs, clearance, or symptom resolution. CDR1 MGHRA and CDR2 YSYEKL come from the germline V gene. The CDR3 sequence is 17 residues long. V lost 0 bases and J lost 3; bases outside the gene matches: 8. How the authors handled the data: From reference gene primer amplification, estimates of nucleated cell counts were derived. The table came from immunoSEQ multiplex PCR; TCRdb's copy has only in-frame clones and leaves some out. D and trimming come from the DNA, and the V and J calls and clone size come from that table. The data contain more than 250,000 clones, about 85% of them singletons.

Sequencing was performed on PBMCs or T cells enriched from blood (not recorded which). V and J are TRBV4-1 and TRBJ1-1, with 9 bases fitting TRBD1. This TCR derives from a woman under 40 who had recovered from COVID-19. The CDR3: CASSQDPGTGTYTEAFF. DNA of the CDR3: TGCGCCAGCAGCCAAGATCCCGGGACAGGGACTTACACTGAAGCTTTCTTT.